The 14 T cell receptor beta chains reported below all come from one sample, sequenced in a study of graft-versus-host responses after intestinal transplantation. These receptors lack a known antigen. Measured with immunoSEQ multiplex PCR; TCRdb has only the in-frame clones, and not every one. This table has 75,000 to 95,000 clones, 91% appearing once. Source: unstimulated CD4+ T cells sorted from spleen or lymph node cells, taken before transplant. These receptors were taken from a human donor who was the organ donor for an intestinal transplant.

The CDR3 DNA sequence: TGTGCCAGCAGTTTAGATGAGGTTCCCTTATCAGATACGCAGTATTTT. It is translated as CASSLDEVPLSDTQYF. The chain recombines TRBV28 with TRBJ2-3, with D hard to call. V dropped 2 bases and J dropped 4 bases, with 16 bases sitting between them. CDR3 size: 16 residues. From germline, CDR1 is MDHEN and CDR2 SYDVKM.

The rearrangement uses TRBV19 and TRBJ1-1; D unclear. This CDR3 comprises 13 residues. Trimming left V 3 bases short and J 0 bases short, with 5 bases between. Germline values: CDR1 LNHDA, CDR2 SQIVND (reference sequence). The CDR3 sequence is CASSIFMNTEAFF. The CDR3 nucleotides are TGTGCCAGTAGTATTTTTATGAACACTGAAGCTTTCTTT.

This chain joins TRBV7-8 and TRBJ2-7; TRBD1 matches 9 bases. Looked up from germline, CDR1 is SGHVS and CDR2 is FQNEAQ. Trimming at V came to 1 base and at J to 3 bases, leaving 10 bases not matched to a gene. The CDR3 loop spans 17 amino acids. The CDR3 DNA is TGTGCCAGCAGCTTAGGCTCGATAGGACAGGGGAGCTACGAGCAGTACTTC. Encoded protein: CASSLGSIGQGSYEQYF.

Turning to this clone: The same CDR3 is also encoded by other DNA sequences in this sample. V and J are TRBV28 and TRBJ1-5; 8 bases map to TRBD1. The CDR3 runs 17 residues. Germline CDR1 MDHEN, CDR2 SYDVKM. Losses at the gene ends were 6 bases for V and 4 bases for J; bases not matched to a gene: 14. DNA of the CDR3: TGTGCCAGCAGCCCAGGGACGGGACAGGCCCTAAATCAGCCCCAGCATTTT. It is translated as CASSPGTGQALNQPQHF. The full variable domain, completed using reference TRBV28 and TRBJ1-5, is DVKVTQSSRYLVKRTGEKVFLECVQDMDHENMFWYRQDPGLGLRLIYFSYDVKMKEKGDIPEGYSVSREKKERFSLILESASTNQTSMYLCASSPGTGQALNQPQHFGDGTRLSIL.

In its sample, this clone was seen once. V is TRBV5-8 and J is TRBJ1-5; D unclear. V was shortened by 0 bases and J by 0 bases, with 13 bases between the two germline ends. In germline, CDR1 is SGHTS, CDR2 YDEGEE. This CDR3 comprises 17 residues. CDR3: CASSLGSRTDSNQPQHF. CDR3 sequence (DNA): TGTGCCAGCAGCTTGGGGTCTCGTACAGATAGCAATCAGCCCCAGCATTTT.

The chain has TRBV6-5 and TRBJ2-7, with 14 positions matching TRBD2. Germline CDR1 MNHEY, CDR2 SVGAGI. The CDR3 has 14 amino acids. In DNA, the CDR3 is TGTGCCACCCAGGCAGGACTAGCGGGGGGCCGTTTTGCAGTC. This gives the protein CATQAGLAGGRFAV.

The chain recombines TRBV6-6 with TRBJ1-5; a possible D gene is TRBD1 (6 bases). V was cut by 3 bases and J by 4 bases, with 10 bases left in between. This CDR3 contains 14 residues. The germline gives CDR1 MNHNY, CDR2 SVGAGI (reference sequence). CDR3 coding DNA: TGTGCCAGCAGTTATGGCAGGGGAAATCAGCCCCAGCATTTT. Encoded protein: CASSYGRGNQPQHF.

The gene calls are TRBV6-1 and TRBJ2-7; possible D gene TRBD1, 6 bases. This CDR3 is built from 14 residues. Trimming removed 6 bases from V and 8 bases from J, with 20 bases in between. Germline V lookup: CDR1 MNHNS, CDR2 SASEGT. The CDR3 DNA follows: TGTGCCAGCAGGGGAATGACAGGTTTACGAAAGCAGTACTTC. As protein: CASRGMTGLRKQYF.

This clone was counted between two and nine times. The rearrangement joins TRBV30 to TRBJ2-5, with D possibly TRBD1 on 5 matching bases. V was shortened by 3 bases and J by 5 bases, with 10 bases between the two germline ends. Germline V CDR1 and CDR2: GTSNPN, SVGIG (reference sequence). This CDR3 is built from 12 residues. The CDR3 bases are TGTGCCTGGAGAAGGGGCTTGGAGACCCAGTACTTC. It encodes CAWRRGLETQYF.

This clone appeared a few times. V usage is TRBV12-5 and J usage is TRBJ2-1; tentatively, D is TRBD2 (6 bases). Trimming pared 0 bases from V and 7 bases from J, leaving 7 bases between. The CDR3 sequence is 13 residues long. Germline-derived CDR1 and CDR2 are LGHNT and FRNRAP. CDR3 loop: CASGLVRGNEQFF. The CDR3 nucleotides read TGTGCTAGTGGTTTGGTACGGGGGAATGAGCAGTTCTTC.

The chain joins TRBV4-2 to TRBJ2-7; no definite D call. V was trimmed by 1 base and J by 3 bases, leaving 19 bases between them. CDR1 and CDR2 from the germline V gene are LGHNA and YNFKEQ. This CDR3 region has 17 residues. The CDR3 sequence is CASSQVLTGPSRYEQYF. The CDR3, as DNA: TGTGCCAGCAGCCAAGTCCTTACTGGGCCGTCGCGCTACGAGCAGTACTTC.

The chain has TRBV7-6 and TRBJ2-2; 8 positions match TRBD2. After removal of 2 bases from V and 5 bases from J, the junction contained 4 bases not matched to a gene. The CDR3 has 15 residues. Germline V gene data show CDR1 as SGHVS and CDR2 as FNYEAQ. The CDR3 DNA follows: TGTGCCAGCAGCTTACGACGGGGGGGGACCGGGGAGCTGTTTTTT. Translating gives CASSLRRGGTGELFF.

The CDR3 is CASSTRPPSGGSVWEDNEQFF. CDR3 coding DNA: TGCGCCAGCAGTACTAGACCTCCTAGCGGGGGATCCGTTTGGGAGGACAATGAGCAGTTCTTC. The chain links TRBV4-1 to TRBJ2-1; TRBD2 aligns across 10 bases. Germline loops: CDR1 MGHRA, CDR2 YSYEKL. With 6 bases clipped from V and 5 bases from J, the junction kept 25 bases outside the gene matches. The CDR3 is 21 residues long.

This rearrangement joins TRBV6-1 to TRBJ1-3; D unclear. The CDR3 contains 16 residues. Germline V CDR1 and CDR2: MNHNS, SASEGT. V lost 4 bases to trimming and J lost 5 bases, with 18 bases between them. CDR3 coding DNA: TGTGCCAGCAGTGTTGAGAAGAGAGCCTATCGAAACACCATATATTTT. Translating gives CASSVEKRAYRNTIYF.